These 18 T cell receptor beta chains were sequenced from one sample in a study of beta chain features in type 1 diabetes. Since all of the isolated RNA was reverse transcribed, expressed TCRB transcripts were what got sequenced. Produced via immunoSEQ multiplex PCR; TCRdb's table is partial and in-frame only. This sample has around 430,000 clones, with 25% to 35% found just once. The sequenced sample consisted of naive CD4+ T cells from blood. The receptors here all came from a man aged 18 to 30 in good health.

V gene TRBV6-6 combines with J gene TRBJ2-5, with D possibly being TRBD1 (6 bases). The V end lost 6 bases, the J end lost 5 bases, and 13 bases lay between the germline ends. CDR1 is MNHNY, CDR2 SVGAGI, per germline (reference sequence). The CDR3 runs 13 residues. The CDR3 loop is CASSLRGGETQYF. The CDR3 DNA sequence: TGTGCCAGCAGCCTCAGGGGCGGGGAGACCCAGTACTTC.

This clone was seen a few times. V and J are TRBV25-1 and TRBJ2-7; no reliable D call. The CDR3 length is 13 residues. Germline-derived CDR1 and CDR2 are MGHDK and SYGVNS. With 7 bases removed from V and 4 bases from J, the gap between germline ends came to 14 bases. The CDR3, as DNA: TGTGCCAGCATGAGGTTGAGTGGGTACGAGCAGTACTTC. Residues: CASMRLSGYEQYF.

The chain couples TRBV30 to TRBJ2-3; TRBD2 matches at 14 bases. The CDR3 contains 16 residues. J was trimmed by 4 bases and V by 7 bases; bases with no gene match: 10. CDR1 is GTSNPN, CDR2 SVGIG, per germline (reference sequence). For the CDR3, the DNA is TGTGCCTTGACCGGGACTAGCGGGAGATTCTCAGATACGCAGTATTTT. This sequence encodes CALTGTSGRFSDTQYF.

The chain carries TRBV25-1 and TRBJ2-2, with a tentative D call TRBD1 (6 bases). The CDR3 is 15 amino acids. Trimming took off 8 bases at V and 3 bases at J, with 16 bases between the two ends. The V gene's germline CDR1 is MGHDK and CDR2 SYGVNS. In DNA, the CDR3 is TGTGCCAGCGGACAGCTTGAGGGATACACCGGGGAGCTGTTTTTT. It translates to CASGQLEGYTGELFF. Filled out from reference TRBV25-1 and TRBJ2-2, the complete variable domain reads EADIYQTPRYLVIGTGKKITLECSQTMGHDKMYWYQQDPGMELHLIHYSYGVNSTEKGDLSSESTVSRIRTEHFPLTLESARPSHTSQYLCASGQLEGYTGELFFGEGSRLTVL.

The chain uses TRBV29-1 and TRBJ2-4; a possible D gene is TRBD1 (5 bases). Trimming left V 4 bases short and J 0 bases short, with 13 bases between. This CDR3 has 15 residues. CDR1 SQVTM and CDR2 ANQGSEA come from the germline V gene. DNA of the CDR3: TGCAGCGTTGTACAGGTTTGGCTAGCCAAAAACATTCAGTACTTC. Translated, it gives CSVVQVWLAKNIQYF.

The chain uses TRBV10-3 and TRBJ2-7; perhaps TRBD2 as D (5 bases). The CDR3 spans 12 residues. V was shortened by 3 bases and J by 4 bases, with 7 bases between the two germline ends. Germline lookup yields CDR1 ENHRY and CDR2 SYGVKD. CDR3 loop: CAISDWTYEQYF. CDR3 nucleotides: TGTGCCATCAGTGACTGGACTTACGAGCAGTACTTC.

The CDR3 sequence is CASSWTWGDTQYF. Written as DNA, the CDR3 is TGTGCCAGCAGCTGGACCTGGGGAGATACGCAGTATTTT. This rearrangement joins TRBV5-6 to TRBJ2-3; D ambiguous. CDR3 size: 13 residues. The germline V and J ends were trimmed by 3 bases and 5 bases, with 10 bases remaining between them. The germline V gene has CDR1 SGHDT and CDR2 YYEEEE.

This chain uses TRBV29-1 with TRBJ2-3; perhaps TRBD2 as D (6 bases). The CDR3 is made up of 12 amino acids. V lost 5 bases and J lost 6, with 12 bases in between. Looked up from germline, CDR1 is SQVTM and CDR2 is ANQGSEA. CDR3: CSVSGGIDTQYF. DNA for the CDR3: TGCAGCGTTTCCGGGGGAATCGATACGCAGTATTTT.

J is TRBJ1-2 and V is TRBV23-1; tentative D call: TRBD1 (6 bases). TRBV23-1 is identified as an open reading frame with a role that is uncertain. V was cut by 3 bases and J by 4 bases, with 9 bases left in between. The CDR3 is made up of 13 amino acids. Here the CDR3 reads CASSQEDSYGYTF. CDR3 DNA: TGCGCCAGCAGTCAGGAGGACAGCTATGGCTACACCTTC.

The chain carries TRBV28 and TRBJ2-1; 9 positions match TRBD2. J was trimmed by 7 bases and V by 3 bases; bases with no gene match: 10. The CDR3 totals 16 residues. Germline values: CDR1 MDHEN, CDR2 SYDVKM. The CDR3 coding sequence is TGTGCCAGCAGTTTGGGGCCGGCGGGAGGGCAGAATGAGCAGTTCTTC. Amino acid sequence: CASSLGPAGGQNEQFF.

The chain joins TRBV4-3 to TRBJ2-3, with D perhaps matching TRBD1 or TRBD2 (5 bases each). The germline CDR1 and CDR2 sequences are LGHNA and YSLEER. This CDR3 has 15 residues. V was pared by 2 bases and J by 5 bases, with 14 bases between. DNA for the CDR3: TGCGCCAGCAGCCAACCAACTAGTGGGGGAGATACGCAGTATTTT. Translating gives CASSQPTSGGDTQYF.

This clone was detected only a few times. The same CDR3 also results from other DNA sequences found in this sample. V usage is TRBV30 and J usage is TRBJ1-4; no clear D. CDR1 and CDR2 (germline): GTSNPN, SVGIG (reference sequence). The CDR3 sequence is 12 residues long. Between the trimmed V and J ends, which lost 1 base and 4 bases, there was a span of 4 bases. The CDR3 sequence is CAWSGGNEKLFF. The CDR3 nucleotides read TGTGCCTGGAGTGGGGGTAATGAAAAACTGTTTTTT.

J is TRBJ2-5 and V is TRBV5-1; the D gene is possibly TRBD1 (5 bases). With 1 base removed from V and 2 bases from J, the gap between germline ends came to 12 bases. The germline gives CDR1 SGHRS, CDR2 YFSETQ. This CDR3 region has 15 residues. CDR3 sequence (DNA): TGCGCCAGCAGCTTGCTGATCCAGGGTCAAGAGACCCAGTACTTC. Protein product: CASSLLIQGQETQYF.

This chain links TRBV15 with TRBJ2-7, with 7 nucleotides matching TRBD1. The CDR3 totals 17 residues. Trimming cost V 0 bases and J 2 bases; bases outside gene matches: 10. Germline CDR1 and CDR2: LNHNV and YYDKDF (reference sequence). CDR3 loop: CATSRDVSGQNPYEQYF. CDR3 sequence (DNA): TGTGCCACCAGCAGAGATGTATCGGGACAGAACCCCTACGAGCAGTACTTC.

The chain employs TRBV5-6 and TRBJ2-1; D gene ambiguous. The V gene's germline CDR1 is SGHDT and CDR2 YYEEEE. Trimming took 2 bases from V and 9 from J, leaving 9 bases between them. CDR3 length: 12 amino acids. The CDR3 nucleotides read TGTGCCAGCAGCTTAGTAGGGATTGAGCAGTTCTTC. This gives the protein CASSLVGIEQFF.

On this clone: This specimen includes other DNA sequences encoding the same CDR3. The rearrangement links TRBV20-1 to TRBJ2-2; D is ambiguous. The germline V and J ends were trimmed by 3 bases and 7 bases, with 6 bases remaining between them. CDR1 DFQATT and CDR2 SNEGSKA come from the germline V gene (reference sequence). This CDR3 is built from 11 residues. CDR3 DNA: TGCAGTGCTAGCCGTGGCGGGGAGCTGTTTTTT. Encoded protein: CSASRGGELFF.

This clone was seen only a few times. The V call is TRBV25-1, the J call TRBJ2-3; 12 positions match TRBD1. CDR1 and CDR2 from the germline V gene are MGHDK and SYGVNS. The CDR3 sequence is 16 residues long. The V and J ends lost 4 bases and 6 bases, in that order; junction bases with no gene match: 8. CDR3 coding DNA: TGTGCCAGCAGTGGGATGGGACAGGGGGCATGGGATACGCAGTATTTT. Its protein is CASSGMGQGAWDTQYF. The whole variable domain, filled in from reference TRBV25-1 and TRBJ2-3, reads EADIYQTPRYLVIGTGKKITLECSQTMGHDKMYWYQQDPGMELHLIHYSYGVNSTEKGDLSSESTVSRIRTEHFPLTLESARPSHTSQYLCASSGMGQGAWDTQYFGPGTRLTVL.

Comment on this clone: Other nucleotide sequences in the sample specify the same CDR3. DNA of the CDR3: TGCGCCAGCAGCCTTCGGCGGGGACAAGAGACCCAGTACTTC. Its translation: CASSLRRGQETQYF. The chain uses TRBV5-1 and TRBJ2-5, with D tentatively TRBD2 (6 bases). The CDR3 length is 14 residues. Germline CDR1 and CDR2: SGHRS and YFSETQ. The ends were cut back, 4 bases at V and 2 bases at J, with 12 bases in the middle.